The clone carrying this TCR beta chain was seen many times. Researchers took RNA transcripts and amplified TCR beta CDR3 regions from them. Scientists carried out first-round RT-PCR using HTBI primers and then a second-round multiplex PCR. TCRdb reanalysed the multiplex PCR reads using MiXCR and keeps one entry per CDR3 protein. The sample has 660,000 or so distinct CDR3 sequences; about two fifths are singletons. Deletions cut 4 bases from V and 3 bases from J, with 10 bases between. The CDR3 totals 13 residues. Per germline, CDR1 SGDLS and CDR2 YYNGEE. The source of the sample is a study of Graves' ophthalmopathy and Graves' hyperthyroidism.

The gene calls are TRBV9 and TRBJ1-2, with unresolved D. The specimen sequenced was peripheral blood. This clonotype was obtained from an adult man with Graves' ophthalmopathy. The CDR3 spells CASSPRGDYGYTF. The CDR3 DNA is TGTGCCAGCAGCCCCCGAGGAGACTATGGCTACACCTTC.